The rows below give T cell receptor beta chains drawn from one sample of a study of control samples from healthy donors and cancer patients. Clones were sequenced by immunoSEQ multiplex PCR, and TCRdb holds only the in-frame ones, with some missing. The table has about 150,000 clones, about 94% seen once; the top ten hold around 6.1%. The source material was blood. These receptor sequences come from a middle-aged man in good health. Each CDR3 is given with its conserved first and last residue. Fields, in order: clone size, V gene, D gene, J gene, CDR3 DNA, CDR3 protein. The D gene is left open where the match is weak. Rows may omit the clone size; those that give it use once, few, many or a size class.

>.|TRBV3-1/TRBV3-2|.|TRBJ1-1
TGTGCCAGCAGCCAAGGGTCAAAGAGCACTGAAGCTTTCTTT
CASSQGSKSTEAFF
>.|TRBV13|TRBD1|TRBJ1-1
TGTGCCAGCAGCTTCCTTGGGGGACAGACGAACACTGAAGCTTTCTTT
CASSFLGGQTNTEAFF
>.|TRBV19|TRBD1|TRBJ1-2
TGTGCCAGTAGCCCCGGGACAGGGATCGGCTACACCTTC
CASSPGTGIGYTF
>.|TRBV3-1/TRBV3-2|TRBD1|TRBJ1-2
TGTGCCAGCAGCCACAGACAGGGGGCCAGTAACTATGGCTACACCTTC
CASSHRQGASNYGYTF
>.|TRBV7-2|.|TRBJ2-2
TGTGCCAGCAGCTTAGGGGCGGGGGCGGTCGGGGAGCTGTTTTTT
CASSLGAGAVGELFF
>.|TRBV2|.|TRBJ1-2
TGTGCCAGCAGTGCAGTAAGGGGAGGCTTCTATGGCTACACCTTC
CASSAVRGGFYGYTF
>.|TRBV6-1|.|TRBJ1-6
TGTGCCAGCAGTGAAGACCAGGGGAATTCACCCCTCCACTTT
CASSEDQGNSPLHF
>once|TRBV10-3|.|TRBJ2-7
TGTGCCATCAAGGAGGGGAGCGAGCAGTACTTC
CAIKEGSEQYF
>once|TRBV19|.|TRBJ2-7
TGTGCCAGTAGTATCCAGGGGGGCCGCTCCTACGAGCAGTACTTC
CASSIQGGRSYEQYF
>.|TRBV6-5|TRBD1|TRBJ1-6
TGTGCCAGCAGTTCCGGACAGGGAAAGAATAATTCACCCCTCCACTTT
CASSSGQGKNNSPLHF
>.|TRBV19|.|TRBJ1-5
TGTGCCAGTAGTATAGCGTCGGGGGTGAGCAATCAGCCCCAGCATTTT
CASSIASGVSNQPQHF
>.|TRBV5-6|.|TRBJ2-6
TGTGCCAGCAGCTTCGCCCTCGGACTCTCTGGGGCCAACGTCCTGACTTTC
CASSFALGLSGANVLTF
>.|TRBV4-1|.|TRBJ1-1
TGCGCCAGCAGCCAGGGCGAGGGCCCGAACACTGAAGCTTTCTTT
CASSQGEGPNTEAFF
>.|TRBV28|.|TRBJ1-2
TGTGCCAGCAGTACGTGGGCCGACAGACCCTATGGCTACACCTTC
CASSTWADRPYGYTF
>few|TRBV2|.|TRBJ1-5
TGTGCCAGCAGCGGCCAGGGGATAGGCAATCAGCCCCAGCATTTT
CASSGQGIGNQPQHF
>.|TRBV19|.|TRBJ2-3
TGTGCCAGTAGTAGCGGGGCCTTCACAGATACGCAGTATTTT
CASSSGAFTDTQYF
>.|TRBV27|TRBD1|TRBJ2-7
TGTGCCAGCAGTTCTCGGGACAGCCCCGAGCAGTACTTC
CASSSRDSPEQYF
>.|TRBV7-2|.|TRBJ2-3
TGTGCCAGCAGCTCCTCTCCAGATACGCAGTATTTT
CASSSSPDTQYF
>.|TRBV4-1|.|TRBJ1-1
TGCGCCAGCAGCCAAGGAGGGCTAGGGATCACTGAAGCTTTCTTT
CASSQGGLGITEAFF
>.|TRBV20-1|.|TRBJ1-5
TGCAGTGCTAGTAGGGGCTACCCTGGGAGCAATCAGCCCCAGCATTTT
CSASRGYPGSNQPQHF
>.|TRBV5-4|.|TRBJ2-5
TGTGCCAGCAGCCTGGACTATCTAAAGACCCAGTACTTC
CASSLDYLKTQYF
>.|TRBV7-8|TRBD1|TRBJ2-7
TGTGCCAGCAGCCGACAGGGTTCATCCTACGAGCAGTACTTC
CASSRQGSSYEQYF
>.|TRBV27|.|TRBJ2-1
TGTGCCAGCAGTTTAATAGGGGCCGACTACAATGAGCAGTTCTTC
CASSLIGADYNEQFF
>.|TRBV6-5|TRBD1|TRBJ1-5
TGTGCCAGCGGAATGGACAGGGATGGCAATCAGCCCCAGCATTTT
CASGMDRDGNQPQHF
>.|TRBV30|.|TRBJ1-1
TGTGCCTGGAGATATCCGGAGAACACTGAAGCTTTCTTT
CAWRYPENTEAFF
>.|TRBV19|.|TRBJ2-1
TGTGCCAGTAGTGCGGACAGGGAGGGAAATGAGCAGTTCTTC
CASSADREGNEQFF
>.|TRBV5-1|.|TRBJ2-7
TGCGCCAGCAGCCACATGGGACTCCCAACCTACGAGCAGTACTTC
CASSHMGLPTYEQYF
>once|TRBV6-5|TRBD2|TRBJ2-1
TGTGCCAGCAGTTACGAAGGGACTAGCGCGTATGAGCAGTTCTTC
CASSYEGTSAYEQFF
>.|TRBV6-1|.|TRBJ1-3
TGTGCCAGCAGTGATCTGGCATCTGGAAACACCATATATTTT
CASSDLASGNTIYF
>.|TRBV12-3/TRBV12-4|.|TRBJ1-4
TGTGCCAGCAGTTTATTCGGTGAAAAACTGTTTTTT
CASSLFGEKLFF
>.|TRBV19|TRBD1|TRBJ1-1
TGTGCCAGGTCCGGGACAGGGAGGGGGTACACTGAAGCTTTCTTT
CARSGTGRGYTEAFF
>.|TRBV18|TRBD1|TRBJ2-6
TGTGCCAGCGCGAAACAGGGGGTTTATGCTGGGGCCAACGTCCTGACTTTC
CASAKQGVYAGANVLTF
>.|TRBV27|.|TRBJ1-4
TGTGCCAGCAGTTCCGGGACGGGTAATGAAAAACTGTTTTTT
CASSSGTGNEKLFF
>.|TRBV7-2|.|TRBJ1-1
TGTGCCAGCAGCTTAGCGGACAGGAACACTGAAGCTTTCTTT
CASSLADRNTEAFF
>.|TRBV7-8|.|TRBJ1-2
TGTGCCAGCAGCCCAAAACGGGGCAGGAGCTATGGCTACACCTTC
CASSPKRGRSYGYTF
>.|TRBV30|.|TRBJ1-1
TGTGCCTGGAGTGTAGTTCTGAACACTGAAGCTTTCTTT
CAWSVVLNTEAFF
>.|TRBV4-2|.|TRBJ1-1
TGTGCCAGCAGCCAAGAAGGACAGTTTGTGAACACTGAAGCTTTCTTT
CASSQEGQFVNTEAFF
>.|TRBV7-9|TRBD1|TRBJ1-1
TGTGCCAGCAGCCGACAGGGGTCGAACACTGAAGCTTTCTTT
CASSRQGSNTEAFF
>.|TRBV7-9|TRBD1|TRBJ1-5
TGTGCCAGCAGTTCCCCGGGACAGGGAAATCAGCCCCAGCATTTT
CASSSPGQGNQPQHF
>once|TRBV11-2|TRBD1|TRBJ1-6
TGTGCCAGCAGCTTAGGCCTGGGACAGAACTATAATTCACCCCTCCACTTT
CASSLGLGQNYNSPLHF